This entry describes one TCR beta chain. Its antigen is not known. The sample belongs to a study of T-cell reconstitution after alpha-beta-depleted transplantation in children. Study findings and constraints: Some patients' high day-60 TCRbeta diversity was attributed to recipient cells surviving conditioning. Reportedly, only several hundred clones from non-depleted graft cells drove alpha-beta T-cell counts at about two months. Among T cells one year after transplant, newly produced cells accounted for most counts and diversity.

The germline gives CDR1 MGHDK, CDR2 SYGVNS. Trimming left V 3 bases short and J 2 bases short, with 14 bases between. CDR3 length: 17 residues. During its preparation, the TCRbeta library received unique molecular identifiers. TCRdb fed the PCR reads into MiXCR, producing one record per CDR3 protein. The sample includes 610,000 or so distinct CDR3 sequences, about a quarter seen only once; the top ten take about a third. The sample here was PBMCs, taken before TCRalphabeta/CD19-depleted stem cell transplant. The rearrangement joins TRBV25-1 to TRBJ2-6; D call uncertain. The TCR sequence derives from a boy younger than two with Wiskott-Aldrich syndrome, due to receive a stem cell transplant. The CDR3 region is CASSESGPLAGANVLTF. In nucleotides, the CDR3 is TGTGCCAGCAGTGAGTCCGGACCCTTAGCTGGGGCCAACGTCCTGACTTTC.